These T cell receptor beta chains were read from a single sample in a study of Graves' ophthalmopathy and Graves' hyperthyroidism. TCRdb called the multiplex PCR reads again in MiXCR, with one record for every CDR3 protein. The sample contains under 250,000 distinct CDR3 sequences, roughly 21% of which appear only once. Sequencing was done on a sample of peripheral blood. The origin of the receptors is a woman in her fifties or sixties with Graves' ophthalmopathy. Both conserved end residues are part of each CDR3. Fields, in order: V gene, D gene, J gene, CDR3 protein. The D gene is left open where the match is weak.

TRBV11-2	-	TRBJ2-5	CASSPPTGLQETQYF
TRBV19	TRBD1	TRBJ2-7	CASRGQGIHEQYF
TRBV12-3/TRBV12-4	TRBD1	TRBJ2-5	CASSLGQGAKETQYF
TRBV18	-	TRBJ2-3	CASSPPSEDTQYF
TRBV12-3/TRBV12-4	-	TRBJ2-7	CASSLISGTDYEQYF
TRBV4-2	-	TRBJ1-3	CASSPPGPWGGNTIYF
TRBV28	TRBD1	TRBJ2-7	CASSFPTGPREQYF
TRBV7-2	-	TRBJ2-7	CASSSAIAEVSYEQYF
TRBV12-5	TRBD1	TRBJ2-6	CASGLGTGRGANVLTF
TRBV27	-	TRBJ2-7	CASSFGQRFDEQYF
TRBV6-2/TRBV6-3	-	TRBJ2-5	CASSYAGAHQETQYF
TRBV29-1	-	TRBJ2-2	CSVTANTGELFF
TRBV30	-	TRBJ2-5	CAWSVKRPETQYF
TRBV5-6	-	TRBJ2-7	CASSPTGTYEQYF
TRBV28	-	TRBJ1-6	CASSFRETQASPLHF
TRBV9	-	TRBJ2-4	CASSSQLGTKNVQYF
TRBV2	TRBD2	TRBJ2-1	CASTMTSGRAGGYNEQFF
TRBV4-1	TRBD2	TRBJ2-5	CASSQGSGRARETQYF
TRBV5-1	-	TRBJ1-1	CASSLLRGGSNTEAFF
TRBV5-1	-	TRBJ2-5	CASSEQPQETQYF
TRBV3-1	-	TRBJ2-7	CASSQAVHEQYF
TRBV12-3/TRBV12-4	-	TRBJ2-2	CAGLQARTGELFF
TRBV2	-	TRBJ2-7	CASSEYRTYEQYF
TRBV19	-	TRBJ2-3	CASRDYTRGADTQYF
TRBV30	-	TRBJ1-1	CAWSPATVNTEAFF
TRBV7-2	TRBD1	TRBJ2-7	CASSPGTGGYEQYF
TRBV19	TRBD1	TRBJ1-6	CATSDRPKGSSYNSPLHF
TRBV7-2	-	TRBJ1-5	CASSLYGEGNQPQHF
TRBV3-1	-	TRBJ1-1	CASSQTWTAEAFF
TRBV14	-	TRBJ1-1	CASSQMRGLKAFF
TRBV20-1	-	TRBJ2-5	CSARKVSNIETQYF
TRBV2	TRBD2	TRBJ2-3	CASSEAPGLAGGGTDTQYF
TRBV6-2/TRBV6-3	-	TRBJ2-7	CASRHPGDGTYEQYF
TRBV28	TRBD1	TRBJ1-2	CASSSGQGYGYTF
TRBV20-1	-	TRBJ2-2	CSTPGGAKNTGELFF
TRBV11-2	-	TRBJ2-5	CASGPRETETQYF
TRBV12-3/TRBV12-4	-	TRBJ2-1	CASSSFSGLSYNEQFF
TRBV20-1	-	TRBJ2-5	CSARDVAGFQETQYF
TRBV2	-	TRBJ2-7	CASSLHSSQTYEQYF
TRBV20-1	-	TRBJ2-7	CSAKFHEQYF
TRBV20-1	-	TRBJ1-2	CSAVLMGVDGYTF
TRBV7-2	TRBD1	TRBJ2-7	CASSLRPGGMYEQYF
TRBV30	-	TRBJ2-5	CAWARETQYF
TRBV5-6	-	TRBJ2-5	CASRSGQTETQYF
TRBV6-2/TRBV6-3	TRBD2	TRBJ2-1	CASISGTREYNEQFF
TRBV24-1	TRBD2	TRBJ2-7	CATSALGTSGYEQYF
TRBV27	TRBD1	TRBJ1-2	CASSSSGTGVYGYTF
TRBV7-8	-	TRBJ2-3	CASSFLDSSDADTQYF
TRBV5-1	-	TRBJ2-5	CASSLDSQTQYF
TRBV12-3/TRBV12-4	-	TRBJ1-5	CASSLRGYSNQPQHF
TRBV30	-	TRBJ1-2	CAWSVGRQDSYGYTF
TRBV7-2	-	TRBJ1-1	CASSQDTVVGFF
TRBV7-2	-	TRBJ2-7	CASSSVRYEQYF
TRBV12-3/TRBV12-4	TRBD2	TRBJ2-1	CASSLVGGYNEQFF
TRBV18	-	TRBJ2-2	CASSPRESVTGELFF